The text below deals with one TCR beta chain. Its matching antigen is unknown. This sample stems from a study of cytomegalovirus exposure and HLA in healthy donors. Study results and caveats: Links to common viral pathogens appeared, in a later analysis, for several of the most significant clusters.

Trimming left V 5 bases short and J 1 base short, with 10 bases between. This CDR3 is built from 14 residues. Germline CDR1 is SGHVS and CDR2 is FQNEAQ. Both 60 Vbeta primers and 13 Jbeta primers went into the PCR. Assay: immunoSEQ multiplex PCR; the TCRdb copy retains only in-frame clones and omits some. The sample lists roughly 200,000 clones; around 83% were seen once. The sequencing sample was made of PBMCs. This chain connects TRBV7-8 to TRBJ2-3, with D possibly matching TRBD2 (5 bases). The TCR sequence derives from a man in his forties or fifties in good health and CMV-seronegative. The CDR3 sequence: CASSPRVGTDTQYF. DNA for the CDR3: TGTGCCAGCAGCCCGCGGGTAGGCACAGATACGCAGTATTTT.